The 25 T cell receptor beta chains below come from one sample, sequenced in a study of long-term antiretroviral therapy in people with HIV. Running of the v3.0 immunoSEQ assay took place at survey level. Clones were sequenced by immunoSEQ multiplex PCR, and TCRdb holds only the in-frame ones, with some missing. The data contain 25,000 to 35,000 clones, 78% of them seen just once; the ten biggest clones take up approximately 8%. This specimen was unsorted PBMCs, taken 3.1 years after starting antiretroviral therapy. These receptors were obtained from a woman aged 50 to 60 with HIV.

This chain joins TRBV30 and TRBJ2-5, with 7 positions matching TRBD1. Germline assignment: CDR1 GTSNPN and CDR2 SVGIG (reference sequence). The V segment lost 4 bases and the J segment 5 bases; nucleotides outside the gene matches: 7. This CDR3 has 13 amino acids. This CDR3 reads CAWTETGPETQYF. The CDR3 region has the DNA TGTGCCTGGACCGAGACAGGGCCCGAGACCCAGTACTTC.

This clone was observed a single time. The CDR3, as DNA: TGTGCCAGCACGGTGGCAGATACGCAGTATTTT. It is translated as CASTVADTQYF. The genes are TRBV25-1 and TRBJ2-3, with no clear D. The length of the CDR3 is 11 residues. Germline-derived CDR1 and CDR2 are MGHDK and SYGVNS. Trimming left V 7 bases short and J 4 bases short, with 6 bases between.

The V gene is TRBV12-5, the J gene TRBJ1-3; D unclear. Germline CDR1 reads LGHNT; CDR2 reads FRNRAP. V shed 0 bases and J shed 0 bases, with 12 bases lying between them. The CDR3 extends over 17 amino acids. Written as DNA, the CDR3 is TGTGCTAGTGGTTTGGTACCGGGCTTGAGCTCTGGAAACACCATATATTTT. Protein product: CASGLVPGLSSGNTIYF.

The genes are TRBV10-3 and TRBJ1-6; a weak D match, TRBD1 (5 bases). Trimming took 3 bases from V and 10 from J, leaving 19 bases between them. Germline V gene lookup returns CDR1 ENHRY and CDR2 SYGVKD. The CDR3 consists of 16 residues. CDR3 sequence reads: CAISDVGVTSGSPLHF. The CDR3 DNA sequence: TGTGCCATCAGTGACGTGGGGGTGACCTCAGGGTCACCCCTCCACTTT.

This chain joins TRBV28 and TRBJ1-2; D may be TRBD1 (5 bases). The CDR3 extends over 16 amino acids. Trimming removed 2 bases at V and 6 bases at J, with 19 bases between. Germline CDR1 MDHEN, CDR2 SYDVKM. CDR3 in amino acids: CASSLTGPQGDNGYTF. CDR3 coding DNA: TGTGCCAGCAGTTTAACGGGACCCCAAGGGGATAATGGCTACACCTTC.

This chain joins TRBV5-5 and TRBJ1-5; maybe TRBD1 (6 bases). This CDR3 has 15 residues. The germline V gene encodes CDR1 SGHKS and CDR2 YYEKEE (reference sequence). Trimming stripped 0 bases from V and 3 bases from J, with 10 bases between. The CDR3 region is CASSLVAGVNQPQHF. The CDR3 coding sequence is TGTGCCAGCAGCTTGGTGGCAGGGGTCAATCAGCCCCAGCATTTT.

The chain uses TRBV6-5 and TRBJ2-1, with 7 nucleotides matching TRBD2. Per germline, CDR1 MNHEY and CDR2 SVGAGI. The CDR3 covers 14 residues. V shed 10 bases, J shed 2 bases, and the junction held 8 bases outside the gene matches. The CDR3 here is CATHRLAPYNEQFF. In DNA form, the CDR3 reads TGTGCCACTCACAGACTAGCCCCCTACAATGAGCAGTTCTTC.

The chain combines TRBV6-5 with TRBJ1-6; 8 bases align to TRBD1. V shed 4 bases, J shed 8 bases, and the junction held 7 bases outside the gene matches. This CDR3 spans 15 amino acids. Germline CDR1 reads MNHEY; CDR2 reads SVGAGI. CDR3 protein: CASSFTDREDSPLHF. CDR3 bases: TGTGCCAGCAGTTTTACGGACAGGGAAGATTCACCCCTCCACTTT.

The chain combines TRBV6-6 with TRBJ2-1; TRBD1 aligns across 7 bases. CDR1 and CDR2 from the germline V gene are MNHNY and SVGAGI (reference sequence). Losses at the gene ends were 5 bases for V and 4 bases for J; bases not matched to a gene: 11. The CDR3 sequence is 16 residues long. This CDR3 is CASSAGQGQIYNEQFF. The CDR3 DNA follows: TGTGCCAGCAGTGCAGGGCAGGGACAGATATACAATGAGCAGTTCTTC.

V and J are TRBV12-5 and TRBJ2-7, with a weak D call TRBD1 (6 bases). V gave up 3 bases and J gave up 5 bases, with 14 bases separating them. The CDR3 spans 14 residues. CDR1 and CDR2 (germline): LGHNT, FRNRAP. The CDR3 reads CASGLGTGPDEQYV. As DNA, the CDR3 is TGTGCTAGTGGTTTAGGTACAGGGCCGGACGAGCAGTACGTC.

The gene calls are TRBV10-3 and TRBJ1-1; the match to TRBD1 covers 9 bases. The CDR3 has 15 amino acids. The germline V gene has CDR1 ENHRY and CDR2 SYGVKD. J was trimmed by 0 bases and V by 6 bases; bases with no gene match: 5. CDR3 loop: CAISPGTGLNTEAFF. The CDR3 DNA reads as TGTGCCATCAGCCCCGGGACAGGGCTGAACACTGAAGCTTTCTTT.

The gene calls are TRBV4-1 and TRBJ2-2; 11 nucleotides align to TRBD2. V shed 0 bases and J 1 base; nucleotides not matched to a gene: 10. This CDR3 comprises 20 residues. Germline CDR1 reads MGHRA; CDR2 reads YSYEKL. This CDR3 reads CASSQELDASGGKNTGELFF. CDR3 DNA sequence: TGCGCCAGCAGCCAAGAATTAGACGCTAGCGGGGGGAAGAACACCGGGGAGCTGTTTTTT.

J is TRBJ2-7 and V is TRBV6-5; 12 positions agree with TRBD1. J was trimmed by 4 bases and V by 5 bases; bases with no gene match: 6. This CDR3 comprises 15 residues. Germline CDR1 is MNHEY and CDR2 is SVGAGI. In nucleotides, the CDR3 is TGTGCCAGCAGTCCGGGACAGGGGGCCTTTTACGAGCAGTACGTC. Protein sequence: CASSPGQGAFYEQYV.

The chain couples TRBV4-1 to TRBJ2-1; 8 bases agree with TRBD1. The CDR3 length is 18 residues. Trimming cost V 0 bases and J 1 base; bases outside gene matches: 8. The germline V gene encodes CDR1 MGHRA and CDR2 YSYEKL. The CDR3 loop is CASSQDKFDRGSYNEQFF. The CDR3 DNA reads TGCGCCAGCAGCCAAGATAAATTTGACAGGGGATCCTACAATGAGCAGTTCTTC.

The CDR3 loop is CASSPTDYEQYV. CDR3 nucleotides: TGTGCCAGCAGTCCGACGGACTACGAGCAGTACGTC. The J gene is TRBJ2-7, the V gene TRBV2, with unresolved D. This CDR3 contains 12 residues. Per the germline V gene, CDR1 is SNHLY and CDR2 is FYNNEI. The V end lost 5 bases, the J end lost 3 bases, and 8 bases lay between the germline ends.

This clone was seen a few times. CDR3 region: CSAYRGSSGNTIYF. Here the CDR3 DNA reads TGCAGCGCGTACAGGGGCTCCTCTGGAAACACCATATATTTT. The genes are TRBV29-1 and TRBJ1-3; 7 bases fit TRBD1. The germline gives CDR1 SQVTM, CDR2 ANQGSEA. V was clipped by 7 bases and J by 0 bases; unmatched bases: 6. CDR3 length equals 14 residues.

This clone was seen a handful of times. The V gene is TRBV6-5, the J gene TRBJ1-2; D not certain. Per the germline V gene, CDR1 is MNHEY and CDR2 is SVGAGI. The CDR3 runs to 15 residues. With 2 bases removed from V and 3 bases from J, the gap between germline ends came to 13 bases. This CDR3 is CASSYSGVADYGYTF. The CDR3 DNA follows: TGTGCCAGCAGTTACAGCGGGGTTGCGGACTATGGCTACACCTTC.

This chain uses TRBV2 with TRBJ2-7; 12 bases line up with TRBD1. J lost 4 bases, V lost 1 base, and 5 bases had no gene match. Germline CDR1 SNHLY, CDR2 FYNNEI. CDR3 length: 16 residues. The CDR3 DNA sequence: TGTGCCAGCAGTGAAGGGGGGGACAGGGGGCAGTACGAGCAGTACTTC. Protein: CASSEGGDRGQYEQYF.

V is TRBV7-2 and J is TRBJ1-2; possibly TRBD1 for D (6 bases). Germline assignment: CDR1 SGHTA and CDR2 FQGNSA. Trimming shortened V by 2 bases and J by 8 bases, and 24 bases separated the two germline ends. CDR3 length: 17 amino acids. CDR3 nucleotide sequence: TGTGCCAGCAGCTTAAGTCCAGGCAGGGGACAAACGCAGGGCTACACCTTC. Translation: CASSLSPGRGQTQGYTF.

CDR3 protein: CASSPNGGSTDTQYF. The CDR3 coding sequence is TGTGCCAGCAGTCCAAACGGGGGTAGCACAGATACGCAGTATTTT. The chain has TRBV7-3 and TRBJ2-3; tentatively, D is TRBD2 (6 bases). Germline values: CDR1 SGHTA, CDR2 FQGTGA. V shed 6 bases and J shed 0 bases, with 13 bases lying between them. The CDR3 extends over 15 amino acids.

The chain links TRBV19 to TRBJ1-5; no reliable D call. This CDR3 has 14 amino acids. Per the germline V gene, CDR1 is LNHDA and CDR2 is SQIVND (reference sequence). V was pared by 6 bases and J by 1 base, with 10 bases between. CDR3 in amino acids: CASRRVSSNQPQHF. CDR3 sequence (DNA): TGTGCCAGTAGGAGGGTATCGAGCAATCAGCCCCAGCATTTT.

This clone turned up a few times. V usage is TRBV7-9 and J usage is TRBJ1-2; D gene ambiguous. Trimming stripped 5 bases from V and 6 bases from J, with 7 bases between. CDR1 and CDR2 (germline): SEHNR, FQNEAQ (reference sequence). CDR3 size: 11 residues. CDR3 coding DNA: TGTGCCAGCAGCCCTGCGGATGGCTACACCTTC. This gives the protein CASSPADGYTF. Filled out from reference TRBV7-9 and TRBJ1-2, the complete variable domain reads DTGVSQNPRHKITKRGQNVTFRCDPISEHNRLYWYRQTLGQGPEFLTYFQNEAQLEKSRLLSDRFSAERPKGSFSTLEIQRTEQGDSAMYLCASSPADGYTFGSGTRLTVV.

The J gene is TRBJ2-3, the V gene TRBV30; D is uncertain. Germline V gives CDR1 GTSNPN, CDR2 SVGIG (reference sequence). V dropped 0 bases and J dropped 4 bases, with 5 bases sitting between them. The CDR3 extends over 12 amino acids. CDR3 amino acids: CAWSVAADTQYF. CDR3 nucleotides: TGTGCCTGGAGTGTAGCCGCAGATACGCAGTATTTT.

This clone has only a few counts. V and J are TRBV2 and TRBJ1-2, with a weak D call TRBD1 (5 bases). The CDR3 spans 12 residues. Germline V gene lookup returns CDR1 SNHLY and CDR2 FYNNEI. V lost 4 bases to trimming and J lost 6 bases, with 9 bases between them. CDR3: CASSGGFDGYTF. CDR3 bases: TGTGCCAGCAGTGGGGGGTTCGATGGCTACACCTTC.

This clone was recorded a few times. CDR3 region: CSGTGDTEAFF. The DNA of the CDR3 is TGCAGTGGGACAGGGGACACTGAAGCTTTCTTT. The V call is TRBV20-1, the J call TRBJ1-1; 9 positions agree with TRBD1. In germline, CDR1 is DFQATT, CDR2 SNEGSKA (reference sequence). Trimming cost V 7 bases and J 3 bases; bases outside gene matches: 0. The CDR3 is 11 amino acids.